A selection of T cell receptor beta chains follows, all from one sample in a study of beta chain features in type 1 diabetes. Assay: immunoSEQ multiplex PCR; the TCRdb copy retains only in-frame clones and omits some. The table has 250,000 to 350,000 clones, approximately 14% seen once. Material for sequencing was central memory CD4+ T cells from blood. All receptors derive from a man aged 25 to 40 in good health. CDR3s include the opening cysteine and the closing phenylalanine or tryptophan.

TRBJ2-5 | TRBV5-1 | CASSQGQGLETQYF
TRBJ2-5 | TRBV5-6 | CASSLRGWAVQETQYF
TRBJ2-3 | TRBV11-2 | CASSLLADTQYF
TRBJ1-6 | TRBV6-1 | CASSLGLSDNSPLHF
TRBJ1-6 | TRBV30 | CAWSAQDLYLRF
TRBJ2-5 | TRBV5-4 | CASSAQTEKETQYF
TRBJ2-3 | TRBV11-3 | CASSLGEGGTTDTQYF
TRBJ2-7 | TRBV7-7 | CASSFWTGVSYEQYF
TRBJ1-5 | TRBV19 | CASSTQANQPQHF
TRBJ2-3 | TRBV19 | CAVDSGRMTDTQYF
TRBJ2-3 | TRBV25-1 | CASSPGTTNTDTQYF
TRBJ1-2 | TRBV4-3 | CASSQEGGTGSGYTF
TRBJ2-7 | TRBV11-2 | CASSLPPSGLAGSSYEQYF
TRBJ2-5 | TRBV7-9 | CASSYRLEVETQYF
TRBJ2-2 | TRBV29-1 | CSARTGGTGELFF
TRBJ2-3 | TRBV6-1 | CASSFRVSTDTQYF
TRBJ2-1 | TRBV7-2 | CASSSGQGSYNEQFF
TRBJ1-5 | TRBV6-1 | CASTEGLAGNQPQHF
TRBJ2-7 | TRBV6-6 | CASVGQGFHEQYF
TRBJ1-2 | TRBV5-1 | CASSFDGNYGYTF
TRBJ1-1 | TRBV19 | CASNMSGGRAFF
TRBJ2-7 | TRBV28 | CASSLVAVIHEQYF
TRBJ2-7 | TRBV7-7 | CASSQPLATYEQYF